This is a list of T cell receptor beta chains from one sample in a study of CD8+ T cells in alopecia areata. This table comes from immunoSEQ multiplex PCR, and its TCRdb copy is limited to in-frame clones, with some not included. The sample yields 140,000 to 150,000 clones, less than 65% seen once. Sequencing was carried out using CD8+ T cells sorted from blood. These receptors were collected from a human donor in good health. The CDR3 runs from the conserved cysteine through the conserved F or W. Each record gives: V gene, clone size, J gene, D gene, CDR3 protein, CDR3 DNA. The D gene is left open where the match is weak. The size of a clone is reported for some rows only, either as once, few or many, or as a class for expanded clones.

TRBV5-4	.	TRBJ2-3	TRBD1	CASSFTGVTDTQYF	TGTGCCAGCAGCTTTACAGGGGTCACAGATACGCAGTATTTT
TRBV29-1	few	TRBJ2-5	.	CSVEGETQYF	TGCAGCGTTGAGGGAGAGACCCAGTACTTC
TRBV29-1	.	TRBJ2-3	TRBD2	CSVSPWMGSGGSDTQYF	TGCAGCGTTTCGCCCTGGATGGGGAGCGGGGGATCAGATACGCAGTATTTT
TRBV5-1	few	TRBJ2-1	.	CASSSASDSAYNEQFF	TGCGCCAGCAGTTCGGCTTCGGACTCTGCTTACAATGAGCAGTTCTTC
TRBV29-1	few	TRBJ2-1	.	CSVVSRGDNEQFF	TGCAGCGTTGTGAGCAGGGGAGACAATGAGCAGTTCTTC
TRBV7-9	.	TRBJ1-2	TRBD1	CASSLSGTGVGYTF	TGTGCCAGCAGCTTATCCGGGACAGGGGTAGGATACACCTTC
TRBV29-1	.	TRBJ2-3	TRBD2	CSVDTSGRATDTQYF	TGCAGCGTTGACACTAGCGGGAGGGCCACGGATACGCAGTATTTT
TRBV28	.	TRBJ2-3	.	CASRDPADTQYF	TGTGCCAGCAGGGATCCGGCAGATACGCAGTATTTT
TRBV6-5	.	TRBJ2-2	.	CASSYNTGELFF	TGTGCCAGCAGTTACAACACCGGGGAGCTGTTTTTT
TRBV14	.	TRBJ2-5	.	CASSQEGRPQETQYF	TGTGCCAGCAGCCAAGAAGGGAGACCCCAAGAGACCCAGTACTTC
TRBV6-5	.	TRBJ2-2	.	CASSYSAVFRELFF	TGTGCCAGCAGTTACTCGGCGGTTTTCCGGGAGCTGTTTTTT
TRBV29-1	.	TRBJ2-7	.	CSVAPDTTYEQYF	TGCAGCGTTGCCCCGGACACTACCTACGAGCAGTACTTC
TRBV2	.	TRBJ2-1	.	CASSELAGKNEQFF	TGTGCCAGCAGTGAACTCGCAGGGAAGAATGAGCAGTTCTTC
TRBV2	.	TRBJ2-1	TRBD2	CASWGGEEQFF	TGTGCCAGCTGGGGGGGAGAAGAGCAGTTCTTC
TRBV27	.	TRBJ2-1	TRBD2	CASTAGDEQFF	TGTGCCAGTACAGCGGGGGATGAGCAGTTCTTC
TRBV28	few	TRBJ1-5	.	CASSRRNQPQHF	TGTGCCAGCAGCCGAAGAAATCAGCCCCAGCATTTT
TRBV15	.	TRBJ2-1	.	CATSRNREGSYNEQFF	TGTGCCACCAGCAGAAACAGGGAGGGCTCCTACAATGAGCAGTTCTTC
TRBV7-9	.	TRBJ2-1	.	CASSPHENEQFF	TGTGCCAGCAGCCCTCACGAGAATGAGCAGTTCTTC
TRBV5-1	.	TRBJ2-7	.	CASSLVGYEQYF	TGCGCCAGCAGCTTGGTGGGCTACGAGCAGTACTTC
TRBV5-4	.	TRBJ2-1	TRBD2	CASGGLAGNEQFF	TGTGCCAGCGGAGGACTAGCGGGGAATGAGCAGTTCTTC
TRBV27	.	TRBJ2-2	.	CASSLSGNANTGELFF	TGTGCCAGCAGTTTATCGGGCAACGCGAACACCGGGGAGCTGTTTTTT
TRBV2	.	TRBJ2-7	.	CASSPRASAYEQYF	TGTGCCAGCAGCCCCAGGGCATCCGCCTACGAGCAGTACTTC
TRBV27	.	TRBJ2-2	TRBD2	CASSPGLAGALTGELFF	TGTGCCAGCAGTCCGGGACTAGCGGGAGCTCTCACCGGGGAGCTGTTTTTT
TRBV27	.	TRBJ1-2	.	CARPTVKGGYTF	TGTGCCAGACCGACTGTAAAGGGTGGCTACACCTTC